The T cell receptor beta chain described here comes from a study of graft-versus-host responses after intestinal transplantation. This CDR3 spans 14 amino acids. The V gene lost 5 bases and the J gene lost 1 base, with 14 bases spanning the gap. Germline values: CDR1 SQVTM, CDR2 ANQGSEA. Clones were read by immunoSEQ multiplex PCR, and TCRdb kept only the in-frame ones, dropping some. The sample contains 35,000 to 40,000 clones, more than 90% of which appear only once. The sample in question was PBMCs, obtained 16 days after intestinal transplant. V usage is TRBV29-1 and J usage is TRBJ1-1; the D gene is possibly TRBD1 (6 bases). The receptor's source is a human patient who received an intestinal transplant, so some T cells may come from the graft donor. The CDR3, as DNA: TGCAGCGTTTCTCTGCAGGGGAGGAACACTGAAGCTTTCTTT. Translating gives CSVSLQGRNTEAFF.